This record concerns one TCR beta chain sequence. Its antigen specificity is not known. No base-level quality is on record; no much larger clone is a single base apart. Healthy HIV-negative adults with no recently reported acute infections or vaccinations were included as donors. Every donor was a Caucasian adult residing in Nashville, Tennessee, USA. CD4+ T cells were enriched by magnetic negative selection; naive cells were then positively selected on CD45RA, and the negative fraction formed the memory subset. Blood was collected by leukapheresis, and PBMCs were isolated by Ficoll-Histopaque density gradient centrifugation and then cryopreserved in liquid nitrogen vapor phase. Analytical flow cytometry was used to check the purity and quantity of every magnetically sorted T cell population. From each sorted fraction, genomic DNA was isolated and quantified by UV absorbance on a Nanodrop 2000c. Ends trimmed: V by 5 bases, J by 6 bases; bases unmatched to a gene: 10. From the cysteine up to the phenylalanine, the CDR3 has a length of 16 residues. The read is trimmed to its CDR3 DNA, 48 bases read in frame from base 1. From the germline V gene (reference sequence), CDR1 is MNHEY and CDR2 is SMNVEV.

These data are taken from a study of shared clonotypes between healthy human individuals (dated by TCRdb to the early 2020s). At the level of the whole study: Three men and a couple of women, aged 18 to 49 years, made up the cohort. Blood TCR repertoires of roughly five healthy adults were deeply sequenced to estimate repertoire size and the extent of clonotype sharing between individuals. Leukapheresis yielded between about 0.9 and 9.5 billion PBMCs per donor. Different laboratories and diverse techniques were used to prepare libraries and sequence TCR repertoires, to increase sequencing depth and limit assay-specific biases. For each donor, CD4 naive and CD4 memory were each given three plates, CD8 naive was given two plates, and CD8 memory was given one plate.

What the study reported, not specific to this receptor: Around 5% of naive CD4, roughly 3.5% of naive CD8, roughly 2.4% of memory CD4, and about 0.4% of memory CD8 clonotypes were shared across a few donors. Pairwise subsampling led to the expectation that sequencing depth would affect the degree of clonotype sharing among donors. Incomplete sequencing was indicated by rarefaction of sorted-subset datasets, despite the large sequencing depth. Compared with non-shared clonotypes, the clonotypes found in all four sorted-subset donors had higher generation probabilities. Sampling was restricted to blood, and TCR repertoires in tissues likely differ from the TCR repertoires found in blood. Because the study included only a small number of donors, the genetic and exposure-history diversity represented was limited. Naive subsets generally had larger estimated clonotype richness than memory subsets.

Using the deep immunoSEQ assay, TCR CDR3 regions were amplified from genomic DNA by multiplex PCR. Genomic DNA extracted from each cell subset was distributed evenly over all wells of several immunoSEQ 96-well plates, and each plate served as one replicate. For sorted subsets, each replicate PCR was loaded with around 220 ng genomic DNA, equivalent to approximately 27,000 T cell genomes. Purified libraries were quantified with a Qubit 3.0 fluorometer, sized on a Bioanalyzer 2100, and re-quantified with the KAPA Library Quantification kit. A separate single-read 150-cycle Illumina NextSeq 550 flow cell was used to sequence each immunoSEQ 96-well plate. As for the original processing: Because the immunoSEQ output held only junctional sequences and lacked quality scores, the filtering could not match the filtering applied to full-length reads. To assign V/J genes and CDR3, sequences were annotated against IMGT germline references using PyIR, a Python wrapper for IgBLAST v1.9. Any read was removed if the V/J assignment was weak (E-value above 1e-6), the CDR3 was missing, or the read contained stop codons, out-of-frame junctions, or ambiguous translated residues. A V3J clonotype was defined by an identical inferred V gene, J gene, and CDR3 amino acid sequence. Percentage overlap between repertoires was calculated by dividing the number of shared unique clonotypes by the size of the smaller repertoire. RTK rarefaction, the Chao1 estimator, and Recon v2.1 estimates of unobserved clonotypes were used to assess repertoire richness. Generation probabilities were computed with OLGA for all TCRbeta clonotypes obtained by the gDNA method from several donors. The immuneACCESS repertoire file appears here via TCRdb, limited to in-frame rearrangements. These files lack a portion of the clones; in checked studies, under half of the deficit traces to unresolved V genes, and the cause of the others is not known. V, J and clone size are taken as reported in that table, and D and trimming were inferred from the DNA itself. For this sample the table gives about 1 million clones, of which around four fifths were detected only once. About 1.5% of the sample is held by the ten biggest clonotypes.

The chain joins TRBV27 to TRBJ1-5, with 10 junctional bases fitting TRBD1. Sequenced sample: memory CD4+ T cells sorted from blood. The sample's cell subset or site label, in plain terms: CD45RA-negative fraction. The sequence came from a man aged 18 to 30 in good health. The DNA sequence is given as TGTGCCAGCAGTGCCGCGACAGGGGGCTCGACTCAGCCCCAGCATTTT. Its amino acids are CASSAATGGSTQPQHF.